This TCR beta chain appears in the sequencing data of a study of T cell responses to AZD1222 COVID-19 vaccine. Notes on the study in general: Regions left unmutated in variants are reportedly the target of nearly half of spike-specific TCRs. Once two AZD1222 doses were given, Spike-specific TCR breadth and depth went up. Most donors were white British, females outnumbered males, and clonal diversity was possibly underestimated.

Some clones are missing from TCRdb's copy, which holds only in-frame ones; the method was immunoSEQ multiplex PCR. The sample records more than 100,000 clones, about 87% being singletons. Comment on this clone: Its cognate antigen is unknown.

The sequences come from peripheral blood, collected on day 0 of AZD1222 vaccination. The receptor was derived from an adult in good health.

In DNA, the CDR3 is TGTGCCAGCAGTGAATATAACCCTGTTGCCACTGAAGCTTTCTTT. Translated: CASSEYNPVATEAFF. V gene TRBV25-1 combines with J gene TRBJ1-1; D is unresolved. CDR3 length: 15 residues. Per the germline V gene, CDR1 is MGHDK and CDR2 is SYGVNS. Trimming shortened V by 0 bases and J by 4 bases, and 12 bases separated the two germline ends.